This T cell receptor beta chain was found in a study of T-cell memory formation after mild COVID-19. TCRdb reprocessed the 5' RACE reads with MiXCR, giving one entry per CDR3 protein. The table records about half a million distinct CDR3 sequences, about 18% of them present only once. The CDR3 sequence is 15 residues long. Germline V gives CDR1 ENHRY, CDR2 SYGVKD. V lost 0 bases, J lost 0 bases, and 9 bases lay in between. Notes on the study in general: Clones contracting over day 15 to 85 were CD4/CD8 balanced, with later expanders leaning CD4+.

In this sample, this clonotype turned up a few times. Antigen: not known. This TCR was recovered from an adult woman who had mild COVID-19 (a few samples of this study predate the infection). Cell type and time point are not known. Sequencing was done on a sample of PBMCs or a T cell subset sorted from them (not recorded which). The chain joins TRBV10-3 to TRBJ2-7, with a weak D call TRBD2 (6 bases). The CDR3 DNA is TGTGCCATCAGTGAGTCGACTAGGAGCTCCTACGAGCAGTACTTC. This codes for CAISESTRSSYEQYF.